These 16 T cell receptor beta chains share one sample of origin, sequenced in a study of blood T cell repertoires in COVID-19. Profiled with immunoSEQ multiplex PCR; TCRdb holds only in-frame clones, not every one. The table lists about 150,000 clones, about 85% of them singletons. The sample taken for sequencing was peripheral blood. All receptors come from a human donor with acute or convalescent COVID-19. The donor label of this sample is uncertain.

CDR3 nucleotides: TGTGCCAGCAGCGTAGCTCCCGTCGGTACGCAGTATTTT. Its translation: CASSVAPVGTQYF. The chain uses TRBV9 and TRBJ2-3; D is unclear. V dropped 0 bases and J dropped 8 bases, with 10 bases sitting between them. CDR1 and CDR2 (germline): SGDLS, YYNGEE. CDR3 length: 13 amino acids.

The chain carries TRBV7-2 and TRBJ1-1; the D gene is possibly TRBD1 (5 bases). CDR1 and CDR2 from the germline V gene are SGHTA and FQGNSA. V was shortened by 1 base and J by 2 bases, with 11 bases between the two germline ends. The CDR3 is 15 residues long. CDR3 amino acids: CASSLVGGINTEAFF. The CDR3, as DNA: TGTGCCAGCAGCTTAGTGGGGGGAATCAACACTGAAGCTTTCTTT.

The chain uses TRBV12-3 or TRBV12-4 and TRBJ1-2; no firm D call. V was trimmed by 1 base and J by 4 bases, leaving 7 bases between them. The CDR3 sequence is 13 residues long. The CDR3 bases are TGTGCCAGCAGTTTAGGGCGGAGCTATGGCTACACCTTC. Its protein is CASSLGRSYGYTF.

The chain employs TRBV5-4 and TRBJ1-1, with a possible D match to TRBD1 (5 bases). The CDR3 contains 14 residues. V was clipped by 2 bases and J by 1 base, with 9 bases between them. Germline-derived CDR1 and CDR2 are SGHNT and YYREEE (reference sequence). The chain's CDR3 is CASSLGGANTEAFF. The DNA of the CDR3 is TGTGCCAGCAGCTTAGGTGGGGCGAACACTGAAGCTTTCTTT.

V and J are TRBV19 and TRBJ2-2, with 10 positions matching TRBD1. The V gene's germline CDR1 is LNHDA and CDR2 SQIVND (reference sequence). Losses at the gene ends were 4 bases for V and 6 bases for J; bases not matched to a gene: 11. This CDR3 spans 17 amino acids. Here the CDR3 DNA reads TGTGCCAGTAGTAAAGGGACAGGGGCGTATCGGGCCGGGGAGCTGTTTTTT. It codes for CASSKGTGAYRAGELFF.

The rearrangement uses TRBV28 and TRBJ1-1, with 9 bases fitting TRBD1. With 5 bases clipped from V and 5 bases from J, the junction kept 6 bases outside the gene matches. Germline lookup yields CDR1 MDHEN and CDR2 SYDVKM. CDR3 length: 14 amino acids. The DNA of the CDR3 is TGTGCCAGCAGTCCGGACAGGGGCGGAACTGAAGCTTTCTTT. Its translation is CASSPDRGGTEAFF.

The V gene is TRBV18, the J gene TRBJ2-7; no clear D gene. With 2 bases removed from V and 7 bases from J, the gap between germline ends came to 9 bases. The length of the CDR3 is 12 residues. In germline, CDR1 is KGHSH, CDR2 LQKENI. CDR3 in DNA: TGTGCCAGCTCACCAGGGTTCAGGGAGCAGTACTTC. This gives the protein CASSPGFREQYF.

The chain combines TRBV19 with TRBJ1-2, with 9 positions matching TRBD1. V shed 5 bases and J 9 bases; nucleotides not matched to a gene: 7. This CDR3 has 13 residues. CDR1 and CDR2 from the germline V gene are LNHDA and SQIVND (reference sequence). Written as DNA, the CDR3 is TGTGCCAGTAGTGAGGGGGACAGGGTCAGCTACACCTTC. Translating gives CASSEGDRVSYTF.

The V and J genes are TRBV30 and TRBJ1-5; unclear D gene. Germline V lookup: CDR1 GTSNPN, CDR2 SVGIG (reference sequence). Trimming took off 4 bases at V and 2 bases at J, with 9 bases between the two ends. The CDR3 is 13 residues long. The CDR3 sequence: CAWTAGGNQPQHF. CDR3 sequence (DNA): TGTGCCTGGACCGCCGGGGGCAATCAGCCCCAGCATTTT. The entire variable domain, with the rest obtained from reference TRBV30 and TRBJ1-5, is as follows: SQTIHQWPATLVQPVGSPLSLECTVEGTSNPNLYWYRQAAGRGLQLLFYSVGIGQISSEVPQNLSASRPQDRQFILSSKKLLLSDSGFYLCAWTAGGNQPQHFGDGTRLSIL.

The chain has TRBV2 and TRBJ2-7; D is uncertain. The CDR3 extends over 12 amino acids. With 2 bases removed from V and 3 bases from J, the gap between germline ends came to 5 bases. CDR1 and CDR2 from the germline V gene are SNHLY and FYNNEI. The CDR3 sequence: CASSESNYEQYF. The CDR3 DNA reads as TGTGCCAGCAGTGAATCTAACTACGAGCAGTACTTC. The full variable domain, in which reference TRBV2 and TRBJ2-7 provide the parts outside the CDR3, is EPEVTQTPSHQVTQMGQEVILRCVPISNHLYFYWYRQILGQKVEFLVSFYNNEISEKSEIFDDQFSVERPDGSNFTLKIRSTKLEDSAMYFCASSESNYEQYFGPGTRLTVT.

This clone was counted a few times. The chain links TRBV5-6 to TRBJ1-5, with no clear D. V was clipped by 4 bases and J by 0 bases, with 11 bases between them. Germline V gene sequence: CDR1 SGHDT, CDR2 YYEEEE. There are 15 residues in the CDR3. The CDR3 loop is CASSAGLYSNQPQHF. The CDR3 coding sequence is TGTGCCAGCAGCGCCGGACTTTATAGCAATCAGCCCCAGCATTTT.

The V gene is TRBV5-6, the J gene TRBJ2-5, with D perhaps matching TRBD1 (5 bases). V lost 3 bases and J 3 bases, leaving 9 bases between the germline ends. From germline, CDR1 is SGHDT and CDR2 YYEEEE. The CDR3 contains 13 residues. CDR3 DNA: TGTGCCAGCAGCTATGGACAAGAAGAGACCCAGTACTTC. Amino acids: CASSYGQEETQYF.

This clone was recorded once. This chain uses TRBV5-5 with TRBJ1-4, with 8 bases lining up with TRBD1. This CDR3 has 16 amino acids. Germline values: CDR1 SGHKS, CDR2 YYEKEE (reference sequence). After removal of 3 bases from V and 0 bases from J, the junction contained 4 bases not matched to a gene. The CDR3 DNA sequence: TGTGCCAGCAGCTCCGGACAGGGAACAACTAATGAAAAACTGTTTTTT. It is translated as CASSSGQGTTNEKLFF.

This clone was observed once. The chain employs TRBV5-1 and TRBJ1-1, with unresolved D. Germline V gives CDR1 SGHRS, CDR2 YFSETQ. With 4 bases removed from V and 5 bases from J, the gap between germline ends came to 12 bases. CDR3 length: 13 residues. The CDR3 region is CASSPGGHTEAFF. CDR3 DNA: TGCGCCAGCAGCCCGGGAGGGCATACTGAAGCTTTCTTT.

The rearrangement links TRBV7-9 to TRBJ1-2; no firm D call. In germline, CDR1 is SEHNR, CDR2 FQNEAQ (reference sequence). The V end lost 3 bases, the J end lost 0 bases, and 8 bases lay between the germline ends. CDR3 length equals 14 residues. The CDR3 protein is CASSFEATNYGYTF. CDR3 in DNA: TGTGCCAGCAGCTTTGAGGCGACTAACTATGGCTACACCTTC.

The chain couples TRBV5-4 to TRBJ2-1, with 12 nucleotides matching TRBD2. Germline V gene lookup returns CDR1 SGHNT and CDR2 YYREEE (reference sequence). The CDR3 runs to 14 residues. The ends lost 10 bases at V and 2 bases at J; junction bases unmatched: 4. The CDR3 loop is CAGSSGGAYNEQFF. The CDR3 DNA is TGTGCCGGATCTAGCGGGGGGGCCTACAATGAGCAGTTCTTC.